Below, 19 T cell receptor beta chains from the same sample are listed, as sequenced in a study of blood T cell repertoires in COVID-19. Sequencing was performed with immunoSEQ multiplex PCR; in TCRdb, only in-frame clones are kept and a portion is missing. This table holds around 400,000 clones, about 89% found once. Material: PBMCs or T cells enriched from blood (not recorded which). Every receptor here comes from a woman in her thirties or forties who had been exposed to COVID-19.

The chain uses TRBV2 and TRBJ1-1; 7 bases line up with TRBD1. The V gene end was trimmed by 4 bases and the J gene end by 0 bases; junction bases not matched to a gene: 2. Germline values: CDR1 SNHLY, CDR2 FYNNEI. There are 14 residues in the CDR3. The DNA for the CDR3 is TGTGCCAGCAGTGGGACAGGATTGAACACTGAAGCTTTCTTT. Encoded protein: CASSGTGLNTEAFF.

The chain recombines TRBV3-1 (or the pseudogene TRBV3-2) with TRBJ2-7, with 7 bases aligning to TRBD1. The ends lost 2 bases at V and 0 bases at J; junction bases unmatched: 7. CDR3 length equals 16 residues. The germline CDR1 and CDR2 sequences are LGHDT and YNNKEL (reference sequence). The CDR3 nucleotides read TGTGCCAGCAGCCAACCCGGGACAGCGAGCTCCTACGAGCAGTACTTC. Amino acids: CASSQPGTASSYEQYF.

The V gene is TRBV3-1 (or the pseudogene TRBV3-2), the J gene TRBJ2-2; 11 nucleotides match TRBD2. CDR1 and CDR2 (germline): LGHDT, YNNKEL (reference sequence). This CDR3 region has 22 residues. V was pared by 0 bases and J by 3 bases, with 18 bases of the junction left unmatched. CDR3 sequence (DNA): TGTGCCAGCAGCCAAGATCCGGAGTATCCTAGCGGGGGGCTAAGCTACACCGGGGAGCTGTTTTTT. Amino acids: CASSQDPEYPSGGLSYTGELFF.

The chain combines TRBV7-2 with TRBJ2-7; 14 bases line up with TRBD2. Unmatched junction bases numbered 4, after V lost 5 bases and J lost 4 bases. The V gene's germline CDR1 is SGHTA and CDR2 FQGNSA. The CDR3 contains 15 residues. The CDR3 loop reads CASSPRLAGGYEQYF. The CDR3 DNA follows: TGTGCCAGCAGCCCCCGACTAGCGGGAGGGTACGAGCAGTACTTC.

This chain connects TRBV5-1 to TRBJ2-7; 7 bases align to TRBD1. Germline V lookup: CDR1 SGHRS, CDR2 YFSETQ. The ends lost 0 bases at V and 6 bases at J; junction bases unmatched: 15. The CDR3 sequence is 17 residues long. The CDR3 protein is CASSLAPRQGPGGEQYF. The CDR3 DNA reads TGCGCCAGCAGCTTGGCCCCGAGACAGGGTCCAGGGGGCGAGCAGTACTTC.

The genes are TRBV1 and TRBJ1-6; the table's D call, TRBD1, has no DNA check behind it. TRBV1 is shown as a pseudogene. This CDR3 has 17 amino acids. The CDR3 here is CTSVRDRGVVNNSPLHF. The CDR3 region has the DNA TGCACCAGCGTCCGGGACAGGGGAGTAGTGAACAATTCACCCCTCCACTTT.

The gene calls are TRBV6-4 and TRBJ2-3, with TRBD2 matching 8 bases. The CDR3 has 16 residues. Germline CDR1 is MRHNA and CDR2 is SNTAGT. Trimming at V came to 2 bases and at J to 2 bases, leaving 6 bases not matched to a gene. CDR3 protein: CASSDTSGGHTDTQYF. The CDR3 nucleotides read TGTGCCAGCAGTGACACTAGCGGCGGCCACACAGATACGCAGTATTTT.

V is TRBV3-1 (or the pseudogene TRBV3-2) and J is TRBJ1-3; the D gene is possibly TRBD1 (6 bases). The CDR3 totals 14 residues. Germline V gene data show CDR1 as LGHDT and CDR2 as YNNKEL (reference sequence). V shed 4 bases and J shed 2 bases, with 9 bases lying between them. CDR3 DNA sequence: TGTGCCAGCAGCCCTAACAGGGCTGGAAACACCATATATTTT. Its translation: CASSPNRAGNTIYF.

This clone has just a few counts. The V gene is TRBV30, the J gene TRBJ1-2; possible D gene TRBD1, 5 bases. The germline V gene has CDR1 GTSNPN and CDR2 SVGIG (reference sequence). The CDR3 contains 14 residues. V lost 1 base to trimming and J lost 6 bases, with 15 bases between them. The CDR3 DNA follows: TGTGCCTGGAGTGGTCGGGGGGTGGGCGATGGCTACACCTTC. Translated, it gives CAWSGRGVGDGYTF.

V is TRBV24-1 and J is TRBJ1-2, with TRBD1 identical over 7 bases. The V and J ends lost 4 bases and 6 bases, in that order; junction bases with no gene match: 13. From germline, CDR1 is KGHDR and CDR2 SFDVKD. The CDR3 is 16 amino acids. CDR3 protein: CATSDSKYDRADGYTF. Written as DNA, the CDR3 is TGTGCCACCAGTGACTCCAAGTACGACAGGGCGGATGGCTACACCTTC.

This chain connects TRBV29-1 to TRBJ1-4, with 9 bases that match TRBD1. Looked up from germline, CDR1 is SQVTM and CDR2 is ANQGSEA. This CDR3 region has 16 residues. Trimming at V came to 5 bases and at J to 8 bases, leaving 15 bases not matched to a gene. CDR3 in amino acids: CSVTTKGTGSREKLFF. In DNA form, the CDR3 reads TGCAGCGTTACGACAAAGGGGACAGGGAGTAGGGAAAAACTGTTTTTT.

CDR3 in amino acids: CASSVVGSGSYFGELFF. CDR3 nucleotide sequence: TGTGCCAGCAGCGTAGTGGGTAGCGGGAGTTATTTCGGGGAGCTGTTTTTT. J is TRBJ2-2 and V is TRBV9; 9 positions agree with TRBD2. CDR1 is SGDLS and CDR2 is YYNGEE in the germline V gene. The V segment lost 0 bases and the J segment 7 bases; nucleotides outside the gene matches: 10. The CDR3 has 17 amino acids.

The gene calls are TRBV27 and TRBJ2-2; 14 bases map to TRBD2. V was clipped by 5 bases and J by 7 bases; unmatched bases: 6. Germline CDR1 reads MNHEY; CDR2 reads SMNVEV (reference sequence). The CDR3 loop spans 16 amino acids. In DNA form, the CDR3 reads TGTGCCAGCAGTCGCGGGACTAGCGGGAGTATCGGGGAGCTGTTTTTT. Its protein is CASSRGTSGSIGELFF.

This clone was observed a handful of times. J is TRBJ2-7 and V is TRBV24-1, with 8 bases identical to TRBD1. The CDR3 has 16 amino acids. Germline V gene lookup returns CDR1 KGHDR and CDR2 SFDVKD. J lost 1 base, V lost 3 bases, and 7 bases had no gene match. The CDR3 DNA sequence: TGTGCCACCAGTGATCGACTTGGGACAGGTTCCTACGAGCAGTACTTC. It is translated as CATSDRLGTGSYEQYF.

The chain joins TRBV7-9 to TRBJ2-5; D might be TRBD2 (6 bases). The CDR3 runs 16 residues. Per germline, CDR1 SEHNR and CDR2 FQNEAQ (reference sequence). V was pared by 4 bases and J by 4 bases, with 19 bases between. The CDR3 bases are TGTGCCAGCAGCTCCCGTCTCCGGGGGAGAGGAGAGACCCAGTACTTC. Translating it yields CASSSRLRGRGETQYF.

There are a few counts of this clone. The V call is TRBV7-2, the J call TRBJ2-7, with D perhaps matching TRBD2 (5 bases). The CDR3 has 12 residues. Germline V gene data show CDR1 as SGHTA and CDR2 as FQGNSA. The V end was cut by 5 bases, the J end by 6 bases, with 11 bases between. The CDR3 coding sequence is TGTGCCAGCAGCCCCCCTAGCTCCGAGCAGTACTTC. Translation gives CASSPPSSEQYF.

V gene TRBV11-2 combines with J gene TRBJ2-5; 7 positions match TRBD2. Germline assignment: CDR1 SGHAT and CDR2 FQNNGV. This CDR3 is 14 amino acids long. V dropped 4 bases and J dropped 5; count of bases not matched to a gene: 7. CDR3 sequence (DNA): TGTGCCAGCAGCTCCCAAGCGGGGAGGGAGACCCAGTACTTC. Its protein is CASSSQAGRETQYF. Based on the CDR3 plus reference TRBV11-2 and TRBJ2-5, the full variable domain is EAGVAQSPRYKIIEKRQSVAFWCNPISGHATLYWYQQILGQGPKLLIQFQNNGVVDDSQLPKDRFSAERLKGVDSTLKIQPAKLEDSAVYLCASSSQAGRETQYFGPGTRLLVL.

V usage is TRBV15 and J usage is TRBJ1-5; D call uncertain. V was cut by 1 base and J by 4 bases, with 8 bases left in between. The CDR3 covers 14 residues. CDR1 and CDR2 from the germline V gene are LNHNV and YYDKDF (reference sequence). The CDR3 sequence is CATSRVTSNQPQHF. In DNA form, the CDR3 reads TGTGCCACCAGCAGAGTGACTTCAAATCAGCCCCAGCATTTT.

The DNA of the CDR3 is TGTGCCAGCAGGACGAACAGGGGCTCCGGGGAGCTGTTTTTT. Amino acids: CASRTNRGSGELFF. The rearrangement joins TRBV7-3 to TRBJ2-2; TRBD1 aligns across 7 bases. The CDR3 has 14 amino acids. Germline V gene sequence: CDR1 SGHTA, CDR2 FQGTGA. With V trimmed by 6 bases and J by 6 bases, 7 bases remained unmatched.